This T cell receptor (beta chain) was sequenced during a study of beta chain features in type 1 diabetes (dated by TCRdb to between 2018 and 2020). Looking at the study overall: Mean age, gender distribution, total cell number and subset yield did not differ between patients and healthy donors. Across all samples, some 100,000,000 sorted cells were examined, and cell number per subset correlated strongly with RNA yield. Naive and central memory subsets were obtained from all 30 or so donors, but regulatory and stem cell-like memory subsets were isolated from only 8 patients and 8 healthy donors. The study compared TCRB repertoires of sorted circulating CD4+ T cell subsets between recently diagnosed type 1 diabetes patients and matched healthy donors. The full study reports these points: Shorter templates might have been favored by PCR, but patient and control samples were amplified and corrected together, so both groups would have been affected equally by any skew. Because cDNA was sequenced instead of genomic DNA, highly expressing activated cells could be over-represented, though the groups showed no difference in activation or CD3 levels. A moderate but significant shortening of TCRB CDR3 length was observed in type 1 diabetes patients in all four CD4+ subsets. The naive, central memory and regulatory TCRB repertoires appeared to resemble one another more closely among patients than among healthy donors. Fewer insertions and more nucleotide deletions at VDJ recombination sites were observed in patients with type 1 diabetes, implying thymic rearrangement abnormalities. Only small numbers of individuals were included in the HLA sub-analyses, which left unresolved whether HLA type had any influence on TCRB rearrangement.

All of the isolated RNA was reverse transcribed with the High Capacity cDNA Reverse Transcription Kit, so expressed TCRB transcripts were sequenced. Deep immunoSEQ sequencing was applied to naive, central memory and regulatory T cell samples, giving an average of approximately 3.8 million total reads per sample. Sorted cells were lysed in RLT buffer and RNA was extracted with DNase-treated RNeasy Micro or Mini kits, depending on cell number. Each cell subset was processed on its own to prevent cross-contamination, while patient and healthy donor samples were processed together. The immunoSEQ multiplex PCR was used to amplify TCRB sequences from cDNA, generating 87-bp fragments that spanned the CDR3 region. Amplicons were sequenced on the Illumina HiSeq platform. From the authors' description of their analysis: PCR bias was corrected computationally using synthetic template baselines, and reads within Hamming distance 2 were collapsed, with unmergeable singletons discarded. By aligning reads against IMGT, V, D and J genes, CDR3 length, and insertions or deletions at six rearrangement sites were assigned. Clonotype counts were normalized to sorted cell number within each subset before computing true diversity and Gini coefficients with the tcR R package. The overlap coefficient, calculated on TCRB nucleotide sequences, was used to measure repertoire sharing. Entries here come from immuneACCESS through TCRdb and include only in-frame sequences with V and J called. Some clones fail to appear in such tables; in the studies checked, an unresolved V gene covers under half of the shortfall, and the cause of the remainder is unknown. V and J calls and clone size are given by that table; D and trimming were obtained from the DNA. The sample table shows 300,000 to 350,000 clones, and 7.5% to 9% are seen once. The top ten hold around 0.45% of the sample.

This clone was recorded a few times. The antigen it recognizes is unknown. No quality values exist for individual bases; no much larger clone is one base distant. The germline V gene (reference sequence) supplies CDR1 LNHDA and CDR2 SQIVND. Trimming costs V 9 bases and J 0 bases, and their ends lie 16 bases apart. Taken from cysteine to phenylalanine, the CDR3 has 15 residues. The entry retains the CDR3 DNA only, 45 bases that are in frame from base 1. A single peripheral blood draw of around 0.11 L on average was collected from each donor into heparinised tubes. A BD FACSAria II was used to sort naive, central memory, regulatory and stem cell-like memory CD4+ T cells with a panel that included CD45RO, CCR7, CD25, CD127, CD95 and CD27. All sorted populations exceeded 95% purity. PBMCs were isolated immediately by Lymphoprep density gradient centrifugation and stained directly without culture. Samples were stained and sorted in pairs, with one healthy donor and one patient per experiment, so that batch effects were minimized.

Sequencing used central memory CD4+ T cells from blood. The sequence links TRBV19 to TRBJ2-3, with no confidently assigned D gene. The source of this sequence is a woman aged 18-29 years in good health. CDR3 loop: CASARIHSSTDTQYF. The nucleotide sequence reads as follows: TGTGCCAGCGCCAGGATCCACTCTAGCACAGATACGCAGTATTTT.